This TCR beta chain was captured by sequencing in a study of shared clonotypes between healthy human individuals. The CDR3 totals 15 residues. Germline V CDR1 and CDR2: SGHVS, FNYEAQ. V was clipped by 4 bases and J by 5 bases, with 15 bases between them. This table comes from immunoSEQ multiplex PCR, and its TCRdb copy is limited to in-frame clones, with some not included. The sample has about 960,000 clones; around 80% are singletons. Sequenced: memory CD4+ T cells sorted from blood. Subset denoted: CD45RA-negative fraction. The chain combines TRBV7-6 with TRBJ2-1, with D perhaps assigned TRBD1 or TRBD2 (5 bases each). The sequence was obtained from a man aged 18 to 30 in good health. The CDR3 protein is CASSSPWLGDNEQFF. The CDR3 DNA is TGTGCCAGCAGCTCCCCTTGGTTGGGGGACAATGAGCAGTTCTTC.